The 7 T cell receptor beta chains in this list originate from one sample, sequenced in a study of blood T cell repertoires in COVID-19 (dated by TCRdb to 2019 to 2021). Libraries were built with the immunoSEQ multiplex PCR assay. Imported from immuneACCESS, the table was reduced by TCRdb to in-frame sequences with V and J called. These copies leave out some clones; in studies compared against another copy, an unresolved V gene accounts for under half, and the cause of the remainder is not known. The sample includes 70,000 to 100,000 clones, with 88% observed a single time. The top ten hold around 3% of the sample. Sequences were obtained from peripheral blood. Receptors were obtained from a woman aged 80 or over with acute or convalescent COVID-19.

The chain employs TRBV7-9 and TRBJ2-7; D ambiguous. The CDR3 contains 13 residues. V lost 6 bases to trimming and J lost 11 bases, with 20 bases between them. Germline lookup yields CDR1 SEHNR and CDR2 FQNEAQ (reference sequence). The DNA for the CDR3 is TGTGCCAGCAGTCCGTGGTCGGCTGGAAGCGAGTACTTC. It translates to CASSPWSAGSEYF. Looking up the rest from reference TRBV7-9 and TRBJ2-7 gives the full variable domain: DTGVSQNPRHKITKRGQNVTFRCDPISEHNRLYWYRQTLGQGPEFLTYFQNEAQLEKSRLLSDRFSAERPKGSFSTLEIQRTEQGDSAMYLCASSPWSAGSEYFGPGTRLTVT.

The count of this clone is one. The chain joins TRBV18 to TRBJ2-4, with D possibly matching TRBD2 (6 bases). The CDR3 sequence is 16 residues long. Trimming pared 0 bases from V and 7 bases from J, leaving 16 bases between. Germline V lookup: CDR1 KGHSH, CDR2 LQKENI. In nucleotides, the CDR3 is TGTGCCAGCTCACCACCGTCAGGAGGGCCAGGGAACATTCAGTACTTC. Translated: CASSPPSGGPGNIQYF.

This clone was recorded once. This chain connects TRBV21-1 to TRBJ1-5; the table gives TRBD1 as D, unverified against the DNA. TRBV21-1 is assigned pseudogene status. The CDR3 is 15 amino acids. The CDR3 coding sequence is TGTGCCAGCAGCAAACGGACAGGGGCATCGGGGCCCCAGCATTTT. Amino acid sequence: CASSKRTGASGPQHF.

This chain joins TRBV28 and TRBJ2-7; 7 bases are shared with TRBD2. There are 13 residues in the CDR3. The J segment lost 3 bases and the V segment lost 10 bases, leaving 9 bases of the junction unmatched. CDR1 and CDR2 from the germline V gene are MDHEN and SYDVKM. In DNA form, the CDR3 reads TGTGCCATCATGCGGGAGCCCGACTACGAGCAGTACTTC. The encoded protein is CAIMREPDYEQYF.

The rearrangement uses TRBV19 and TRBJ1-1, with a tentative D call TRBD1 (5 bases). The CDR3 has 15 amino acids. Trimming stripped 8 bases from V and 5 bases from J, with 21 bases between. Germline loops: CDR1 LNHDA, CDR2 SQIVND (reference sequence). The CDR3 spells CASDRGGNYGTEAFF. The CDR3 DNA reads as TGTGCCAGTGATCGGGGCGGGAACTACGGGACTGAAGCTTTCTTT.

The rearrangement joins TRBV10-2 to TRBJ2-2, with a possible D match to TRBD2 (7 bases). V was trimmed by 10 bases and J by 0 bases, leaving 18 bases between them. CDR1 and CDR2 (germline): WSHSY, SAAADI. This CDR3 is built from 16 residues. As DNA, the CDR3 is TGCGCCACCAGCATGAGGGGGGGAACGAACACCGGGGAGCTGTTTTTT. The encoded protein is CATSMRGGTNTGELFF.

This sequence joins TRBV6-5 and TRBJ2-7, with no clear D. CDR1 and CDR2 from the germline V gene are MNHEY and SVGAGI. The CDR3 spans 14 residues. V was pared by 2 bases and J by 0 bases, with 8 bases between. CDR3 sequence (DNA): TGTGCCAGCAGTTACGGCTTCTTCTCCTACGAGCAGTACTTC. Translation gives CASSYGFFSYEQYF.